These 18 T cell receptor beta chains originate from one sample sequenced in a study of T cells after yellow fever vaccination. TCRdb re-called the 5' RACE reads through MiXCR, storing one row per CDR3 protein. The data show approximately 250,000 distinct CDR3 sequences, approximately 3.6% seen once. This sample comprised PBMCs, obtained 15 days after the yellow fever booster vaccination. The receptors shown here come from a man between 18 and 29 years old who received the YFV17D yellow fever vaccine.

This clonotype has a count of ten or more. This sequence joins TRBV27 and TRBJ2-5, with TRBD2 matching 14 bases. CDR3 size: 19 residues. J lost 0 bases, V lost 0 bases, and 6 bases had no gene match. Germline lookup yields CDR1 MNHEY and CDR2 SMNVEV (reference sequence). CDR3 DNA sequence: TGTGCCAGCAGTTTATCCGGACTAGCGGGGGGCCCATACCAAGAGACCCAGTACTTC. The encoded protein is CASSLSGLAGGPYQETQYF.

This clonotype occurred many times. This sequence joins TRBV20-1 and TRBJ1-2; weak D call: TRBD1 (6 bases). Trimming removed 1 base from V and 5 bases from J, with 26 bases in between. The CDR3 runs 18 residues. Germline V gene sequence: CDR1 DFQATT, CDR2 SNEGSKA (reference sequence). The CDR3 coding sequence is TGCAGTGCTAGAGCTTCGGGGGCACCAGAGGTGGGGGGATATGGCTACACCTTC. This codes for CSARASGAPEVGGYGYTF.

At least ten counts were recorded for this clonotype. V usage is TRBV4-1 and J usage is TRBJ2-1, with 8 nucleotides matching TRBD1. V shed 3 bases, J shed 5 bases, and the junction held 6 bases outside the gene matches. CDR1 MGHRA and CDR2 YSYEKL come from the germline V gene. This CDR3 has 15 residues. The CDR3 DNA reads TGCGCCAGCAGCCATCGACAGGGGTCACACAATGAGCAGTTCTTC. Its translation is CASSHRQGSHNEQFF.

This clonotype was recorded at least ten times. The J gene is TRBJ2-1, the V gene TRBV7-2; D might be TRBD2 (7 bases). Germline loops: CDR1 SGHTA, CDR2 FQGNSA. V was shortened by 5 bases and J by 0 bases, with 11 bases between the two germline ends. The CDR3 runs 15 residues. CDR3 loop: CASSRRGASYNEQFF. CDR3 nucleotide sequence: TGTGCCAGCAGCCGTCGGGGGGCCTCCTACAATGAGCAGTTCTTC.

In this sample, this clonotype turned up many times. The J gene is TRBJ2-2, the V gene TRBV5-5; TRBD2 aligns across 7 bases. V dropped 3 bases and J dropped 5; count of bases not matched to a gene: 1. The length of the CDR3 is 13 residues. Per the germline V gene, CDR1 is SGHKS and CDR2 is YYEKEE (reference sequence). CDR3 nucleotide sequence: TGTGCCAGCAGCTGGGGGGGAACCGGGGAGCTGTTTTTT. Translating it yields CASSWGGTGELFF.

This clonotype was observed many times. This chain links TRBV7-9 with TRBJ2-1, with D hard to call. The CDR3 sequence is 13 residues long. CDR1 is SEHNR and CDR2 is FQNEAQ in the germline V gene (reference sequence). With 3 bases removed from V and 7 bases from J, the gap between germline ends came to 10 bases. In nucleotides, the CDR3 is TGTGCCAGCAGCTTCGAGGACCCAAATGAGCAGTTCTTC. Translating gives CASSFEDPNEQFF.

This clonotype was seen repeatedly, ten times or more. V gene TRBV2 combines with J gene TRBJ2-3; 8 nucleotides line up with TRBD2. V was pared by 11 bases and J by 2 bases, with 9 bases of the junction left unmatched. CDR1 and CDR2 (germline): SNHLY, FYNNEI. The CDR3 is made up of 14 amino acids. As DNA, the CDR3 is TGTGCCTGCAAAAAGCGGGGGACCACAGATACGCAGTATTTT. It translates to CACKKRGTTDTQYF.

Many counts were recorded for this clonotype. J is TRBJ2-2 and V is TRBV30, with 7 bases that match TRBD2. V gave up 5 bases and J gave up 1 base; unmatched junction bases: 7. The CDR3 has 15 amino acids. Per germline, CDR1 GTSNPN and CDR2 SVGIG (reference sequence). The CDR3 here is CAWLWGGRNTGELFF. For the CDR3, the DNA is TGTGCCTGGCTATGGGGGGGGAGGAACACCGGGGAGCTGTTTTTT.

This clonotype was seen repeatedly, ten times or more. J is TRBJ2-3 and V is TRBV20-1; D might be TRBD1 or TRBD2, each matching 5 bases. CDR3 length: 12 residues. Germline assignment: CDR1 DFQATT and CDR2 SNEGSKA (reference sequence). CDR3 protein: CSSGPVTDTQYF. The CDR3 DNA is TGCAGCTCGGGACCCGTCACAGATACGCAGTATTTT.

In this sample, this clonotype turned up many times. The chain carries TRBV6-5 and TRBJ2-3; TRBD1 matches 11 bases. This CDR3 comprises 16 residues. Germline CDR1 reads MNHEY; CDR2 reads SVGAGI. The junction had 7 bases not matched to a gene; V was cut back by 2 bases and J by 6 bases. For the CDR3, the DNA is TGTGCCAGCAGTTACGATGGGACAGGGGGTATGGATACGCAGTATTTT. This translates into CASSYDGTGGMDTQYF.

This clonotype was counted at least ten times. CDR3 coding DNA: TGCAGTGCTAGAGGGACGATCGACGAGCAGTACGTC. Protein product: CSARGTIDEQYV. This chain uses TRBV20-1 with TRBJ2-7; unclear D gene. From germline, CDR1 is DFQATT and CDR2 SNEGSKA (reference sequence). CDR3 length: 12 residues. V gave up 1 base and J gave up 5 bases, with 9 bases separating them.

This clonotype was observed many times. CDR3 residues: CASSLSTGSVKETQYF. DNA of the CDR3: TGTGCCAGCAGTTTAAGTACCGGGTCAGTTAAAGAGACCCAGTACTTC. This chain uses TRBV27 with TRBJ2-5; no firm D call. Trimming pared 2 bases from V and 3 bases from J, leaving 16 bases between. The length of the CDR3 is 16 residues. Germline CDR1 reads MNHEY; CDR2 reads SMNVEV (reference sequence).

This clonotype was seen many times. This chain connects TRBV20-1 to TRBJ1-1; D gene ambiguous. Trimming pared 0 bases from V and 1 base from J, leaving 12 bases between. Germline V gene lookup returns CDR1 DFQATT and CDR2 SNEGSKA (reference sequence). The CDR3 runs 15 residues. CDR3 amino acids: CSARDWAGENTEAFF. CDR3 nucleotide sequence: TGCAGTGCTAGAGACTGGGCAGGCGAGAACACTGAAGCTTTCTTT.

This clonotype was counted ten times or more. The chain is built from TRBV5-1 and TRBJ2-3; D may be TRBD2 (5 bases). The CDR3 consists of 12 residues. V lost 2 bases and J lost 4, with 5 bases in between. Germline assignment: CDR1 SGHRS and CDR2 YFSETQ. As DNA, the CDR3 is TGCGCCAGCAGCTTCGGGGCAGATACGCAGTATTTT. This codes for CASSFGADTQYF.

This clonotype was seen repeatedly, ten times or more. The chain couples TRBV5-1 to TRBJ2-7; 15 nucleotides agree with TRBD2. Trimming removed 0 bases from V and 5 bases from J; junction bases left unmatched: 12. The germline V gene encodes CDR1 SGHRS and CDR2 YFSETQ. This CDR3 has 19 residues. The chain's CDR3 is CASSLVPGLAGGPGDEQYF. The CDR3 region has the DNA TGCGCCAGCAGCTTGGTCCCGGGACTAGCGGGGGGCCCTGGGGACGAGCAGTACTTC.

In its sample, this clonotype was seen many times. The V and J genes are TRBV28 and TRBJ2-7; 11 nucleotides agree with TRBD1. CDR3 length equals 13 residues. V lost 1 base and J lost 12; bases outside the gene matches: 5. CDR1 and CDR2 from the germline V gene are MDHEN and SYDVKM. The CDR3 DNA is TGTGCCAGCAGTTTATCCGGGACAGGGGGACTGTACGTC. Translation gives CASSLSGTGGLYV.

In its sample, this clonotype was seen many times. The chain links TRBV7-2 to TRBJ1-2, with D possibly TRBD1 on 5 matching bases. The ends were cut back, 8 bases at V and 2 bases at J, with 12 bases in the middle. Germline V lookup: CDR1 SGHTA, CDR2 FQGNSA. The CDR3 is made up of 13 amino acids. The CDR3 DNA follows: TGTGCCAGCGCCCAAGGGGTAAACTATGGCTACACCTTC. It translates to CASAQGVNYGYTF.

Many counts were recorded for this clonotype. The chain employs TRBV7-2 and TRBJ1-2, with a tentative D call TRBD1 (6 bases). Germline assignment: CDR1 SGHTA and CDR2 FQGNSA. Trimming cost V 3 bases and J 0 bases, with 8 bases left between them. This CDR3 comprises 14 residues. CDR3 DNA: TGTGCCAGCAGCTTGGACAGTCCTAACTATGGCTACACCTTC. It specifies CASSLDSPNYGYTF. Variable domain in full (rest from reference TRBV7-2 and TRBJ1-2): GAGVSQSPSNKVTEKGKDVELRCDPISGHTALYWYRQSLGQGLEFLIYFQGNSAPDKSGLPSDRFSAERTGGSVSTLTIQRTQQEDSAVYLCASSLDSPNYGYTFGSGTRLTVV.